What follows is one TCR beta chain and its context. The CDR3 covers 15 residues. CDR1 is SGHDN and CDR2 is FVKESK in the germline V gene. The ends lost 5 bases at V and 4 bases at J; junction bases unmatched: 6. Here immunoSEQ multiplex PCR was the method, and the copy in TCRdb shows in-frame clones only, minus some. The sample holds under 15,000 clones, approximately 90% seen once. The data stem from a study of preoperative IRX-2 immunotherapy in early breast cancer. Treatment given: preoperative locoregional IRX-2 cytokine immunotherapy. Preoperative locoregional IRX-2 cytokine immunotherapy was tested in the phase Ib source study.

This TCR derives from a human donor with breast cancer. The rearrangement links TRBV14 to TRBJ2-3; 10 bases fit TRBD2. Sample collection was performed from a patient treated with IRX-2 immunotherapy. The CDR3 nucleotides are TGTGCCAGCAGCATTAGCGGGGGGCCGGCAGATACGCAGTATTTT. Protein sequence: CASSISGGPADTQYF.